The 27 T cell receptor beta chains presented below share a single source sample, sequenced in a study of T cells in Graves' hyperthyroidism and ophthalmopathy. There were TCR beta CDR3 regions amplified from RNA transcripts. First-round RT-PCR of the TCR CDR3 relied on the HTBI primer set. TCRdb analysed the multiplex PCR reads with MiXCR anew, one entry per CDR3 protein. This sample has roughly 500,000 distinct CDR3 sequences, with about 46% found just once. Input material: peripheral blood or thyroid tissue (not recorded which). The receptors stem from an adult woman with Graves' disease, either hyperthyroidism or ophthalmopathy (not recorded which).

The rearrangement uses TRBV14 and TRBJ1-2; the D gene is possibly TRBD1 (5 bases). Germline assignment: CDR1 SGHDN and CDR2 FVKESK. Trimming cost V 0 bases and J 4 bases, with 12 bases left between them. This CDR3 is built from 15 residues. CDR3 amino acids: CASSQERGSSYGYTF. CDR3 sequence (DNA): TGTGCCAGCAGCCAAGAAAGGGGTTCGAGCTATGGCTACACCTTC.

This clonotype was observed at least ten times. V gene TRBV4-3 combines with J gene TRBJ2-3; D not certain. The CDR3 runs to 13 residues. Per germline, CDR1 LGHNA and CDR2 YSLEER. V was cut by 0 bases and J by 6 bases, with 7 bases left in between. The CDR3 DNA is TGCGCCAGCAGCCAAGATGCGTGGGATACGCAGTATTTT. This translates into CASSQDAWDTQYF.

This clonotype was counted only a few times. This sequence joins TRBV24-1 and TRBJ1-2; 8 bases are a match to TRBD1. Trimming removed 2 bases from V and 2 bases from J; junction bases left unmatched: 9. Germline V lookup: CDR1 KGHDR, CDR2 SFDVKD. The CDR3 is made up of 17 amino acids. The CDR3 region has the DNA TGTGCCACCAGTGATTCGACCGGGACAGGCTCAAACTATGGCTACACCTTC. Protein sequence: CATSDSTGTGSNYGYTF.

The V and J genes are TRBV15 and TRBJ1-1, with TRBD1 matching 8 bases. With V trimmed by 0 bases and J by 1 base, 4 bases remained unmatched. Germline V lookup: CDR1 LNHNV, CDR2 YYDKDF (reference sequence). CDR3 size: 16 residues. For the CDR3, the DNA is TGTGCCACCAGCAGAGAGACAGGGGCGTGGAACACTGAAGCTTTCTTT. It specifies CATSRETGAWNTEAFF.

The rearrangement uses TRBV7-3 and TRBJ2-7, with 11 bases lining up with TRBD1. With 6 bases clipped from V and 6 bases from J, the junction kept 7 bases outside the gene matches. Germline assignment: CDR1 SGHTA and CDR2 FQGTGA. This CDR3 is built from 14 residues. The CDR3, as DNA: TGTGCCAGCAGTGCAGCCGGGACAGGGGGCGAGCAGTACTTC. Translation gives CASSAAGTGGEQYF. The variable domain in full, completed from reference TRBV7-3 and TRBJ2-7, reads GAGVSQTPSNKVTEKGKYVELRCDPISGHTALYWYRQSLGQGPEFLIYFQGTGAADDSGLPNDRFFAVRPEGSVSTLKIQRTERGDSAVYLCASSAAGTGGEQYFGPGTRLTVT.

The chain couples TRBV25-1 to TRBJ1-4, with 7 bases that match TRBD1. V trimming: 6 bases; J trimming: 0 bases; junction bases outside the gene matches: 4. This CDR3 contains 15 residues. In germline, CDR1 is MGHDK, CDR2 SYGVNS. CDR3 bases: TGTGCCAGCAGGGGGACAGCCGCAACTAATGAAAAACTGTTTTTT. Its translation: CASRGTAATNEKLFF.

The chain carries TRBV7-3 and TRBJ1-1; weak D call: TRBD1 (5 bases). The CDR3 totals 15 residues. With 5 bases removed from V and 0 bases from J, the gap between germline ends came to 13 bases. Germline V CDR1 and CDR2: SGHTA, FQGTGA. CDR3 sequence reads: CASSQWGFMNTEAFF. The CDR3 DNA follows: TGTGCCAGCAGCCAATGGGGGTTCATGAACACTGAAGCTTTCTTT.

V gene TRBV20-1 combines with J gene TRBJ1-1, with 7 bases that match TRBD1. The CDR3 length is 13 residues. Germline CDR1 DFQATT, CDR2 SNEGSKA (reference sequence). CDR3 sequence reads: CRLGGTAVTEAFF. For the CDR3, the DNA is TGCAGGCTTGGAGGGACAGCGGTTACTGAAGCTTTCTTT.

This clonotype has only one observation. The chain recombines TRBV5-5 with TRBJ1-3; TRBD1 might be the D (6 bases). Trimming stripped 8 bases from V and 8 bases from J, with 23 bases between. CDR3 size: 15 residues. CDR1 and CDR2 (germline): SGHKS, YYEKEE (reference sequence). This CDR3 reads CASSTLDSYGYTIYF. In DNA form, the CDR3 reads TGTGCCAGTAGCACGTTGGACAGCTATGGCTACACCATATATTTT.

This clonotype showed up just once. CDR3 amino acids: CAIRTDRAGNTIYF. CDR3 DNA sequence: TGTGCCATCAGAACGGACAGGGCGGGAAACACCATATATTTT. J is TRBJ1-3 and V is TRBV10-3; the match to TRBD1 covers 8 bases. Germline V gene sequence: CDR1 ENHRY, CDR2 SYGVKD. V trimming: 6 bases; J trimming: 4 bases; junction bases outside the gene matches: 5. The CDR3 contains 14 residues.

The V gene is TRBV19, the J gene TRBJ2-2; D is unclear. The CDR3 is 11 residues long. Germline CDR1 and CDR2: LNHDA and SQIVND (reference sequence). Trimming took 3 bases from V and 8 from J, leaving 4 bases between them. The CDR3 loop is CASSIIGELFF. DNA of the CDR3: TGTGCCAGTAGTATCATTGGGGAGCTGTTTTTT.

V and J are TRBV2 and TRBJ1-1; the D is unclear. The CDR3 loop spans 12 amino acids. Trimming pared 4 bases from V and 5 bases from J, leaving 8 bases between. Germline CDR1 is SNHLY and CDR2 is FYNNEI. The CDR3 sequence: CASSGDDTEAFF. The CDR3 nucleotides are TGTGCCAGCAGTGGCGACGATACTGAAGCTTTCTTT.

A word on this clonotype: The CDR3 carries no conserved terminal phenylalanine or tryptophan, so it likely arises from a read error. No DNA is shown, since the ends of the CDR3 on it are uncertain; the CDR3 is the one TCRdb lists. V and J are TRBV7-2 and TRBJ2-5. The CDR3 totals 10 residues, both ends included. CDR1 and CDR2 (germline): SGHTA, FQGNSA. This CDR3 reads CASSLDPDYY.

This clonotype was counted many times. The J gene is TRBJ2-7, the V gene TRBV29-1; a weak D match, TRBD1 (5 bases). The CDR3 contains 12 residues. CDR1 and CDR2 (germline): SQVTM, ANQGSEA. With 7 bases removed from V and 1 base from J, the gap between germline ends came to 11 bases. CDR3 coding DNA: TGCAGCGGACTGGACATATCCTACGAGCAGTACTTC. Amino acid sequence: CSGLDISYEQYF.

The chain has TRBV10-3 and TRBJ2-2; the match to TRBD1 covers 7 bases. The CDR3 contains 14 residues. Per germline, CDR1 ENHRY and CDR2 SYGVKD. Losses at the gene ends were 8 bases for V and 5 bases for J; bases not matched to a gene: 8. The CDR3 protein is CAIGPGGHTGELFF. The CDR3 bases are TGTGCCATCGGACCAGGGGGTCATACCGGGGAGCTGTTTTTT.

This clonotype has a count of ten or more. V usage is TRBV7-8 and J usage is TRBJ2-7, with D unclear. CDR1 and CDR2 from the germline V gene are SGHVS and FQNEAQ. This CDR3 has 14 amino acids. V was cut by 1 base and J by 4 bases, with 11 bases left in between. The CDR3 DNA reads TGTGCCAGCAGCTTAGTTGGGAAAATATACGAGCAGTACTTC. It is translated as CASSLVGKIYEQYF.

The chain links TRBV7-8 to TRBJ2-2; a possible D gene is TRBD1 (6 bases). The germline V gene has CDR1 SGHVS and CDR2 FQNEAQ. The CDR3 extends over 15 amino acids. The V gene lost 5 bases and the J gene lost 6 bases, with 16 bases spanning the gap. CDR3 in amino acids: CASSQLDRRAGELFF. CDR3 DNA: TGTGCCAGCAGCCAATTGGACAGACGGGCCGGGGAGCTGTTTTTT.

This clonotype appeared a single time. The chain couples TRBV10-3 to TRBJ2-7; 7 nucleotides line up with TRBD2. Germline V gene sequence: CDR1 ENHRY, CDR2 SYGVKD. V shed 10 bases, J shed 3 bases, and the junction held 9 bases outside the gene matches. The CDR3 sequence is 13 residues long. Here the CDR3 DNA reads TGTGCCACCCGGGGCGGGAGAGGCTACGAGCAGTACTTC. Amino acid sequence: CATRGGRGYEQYF.

At least ten counts were recorded for this clonotype. This chain connects TRBV20-1 to TRBJ2-7, with a tentative D call TRBD1 (6 bases). The CDR3 runs to 15 residues. Per germline, CDR1 DFQATT and CDR2 SNEGSKA (reference sequence). Trimming shortened V by 0 bases and J by 3 bases, and 15 bases separated the two germline ends. CDR3 residues: CSARDPAGANYEQYF. CDR3 bases: TGCAGTGCTAGAGATCCGGCAGGGGCGAACTACGAGCAGTACTTC.

This clonotype was seen more than once but under ten times. The chain carries TRBV6-2 or TRBV6-3 and TRBJ2-7; 7 nucleotides line up with TRBD2. This CDR3 has 15 amino acids. V was pared by 6 bases and J by 1 base, with 9 bases of the junction left unmatched. Looked up from germline, CDR1 is MNHEY and CDR2 is SVGEGT. The CDR3: CASSQTGGPSYEQYF. The CDR3 DNA reads TGTGCCAGCAGCCAAACGGGAGGCCCATCCTACGAGCAGTACTTC.

This clonotype was counted at least ten times. The chain carries TRBV5-6 and TRBJ2-5, with TRBD2 identical over 8 bases. Per germline, CDR1 SGHDT and CDR2 YYEEEE. The trim removed 6 bases at V and 5 bases at J, leaving 9 bases unmatched. The CDR3 extends over 14 amino acids. In DNA form, the CDR3 reads TGTGCCAGCACCGGGGGGGGGGGCATGGAGACCCAGTACTTC. It codes for CASTGGGGMETQYF.

This clonotype was counted ten times or more. V usage is TRBV6-5 and J usage is TRBJ1-4; D not resolved. V lost 6 bases and J 8 bases, leaving 10 bases between the germline ends. Germline CDR1 is MNHEY and CDR2 is SVGAGI. This CDR3 has 12 residues. CDR3: CASSLNREKLFF. CDR3 nucleotides: TGTGCCAGCAGCTTAAATCGCGAAAAACTGTTTTTT.

This clonotype occurred many times. The rearrangement uses TRBV7-3 and TRBJ1-2, with D possibly being TRBD1 (6 bases). The length of the CDR3 is 14 residues. Trimming removed 5 bases from V and 8 bases from J, with 18 bases in between. Germline assignment: CDR1 SGHTA and CDR2 FQGTGA. CDR3 sequence (DNA): TGTGCCAGCAGCCCCAATACGGGGGCAAAGGGCTACACCTTC. Amino acid sequence: CASSPNTGAKGYTF.

On this clonotype: This clone may be a read error of a much larger clone one base away. J is TRBJ1-2 and V is TRBV11-2, with 9 bases fitting TRBD1. Germline V CDR1 and CDR2: SGHAT, FQNNGV. The CDR3 sequence is 14 residues long. Here the CDR3 DNA reads TGTGCCGGCAGCCCTGACAGGGGGGACTATGGCTACACCTTC. Translation gives CAGSPDRGDYGYTF. Together with reference TRBV11-2 and TRBJ1-2, the CDR3 gives the full variable domain: EAGVAQSPRYKIIEKRQSVAFWCNPISGHATLYWYQQILGQGPKLLIQFQNNGVVDDSQLPKDRFSAERLKGVDSTLKIQPAKLEDSAVYLCAGSPDRGDYGYTFGSGTRLTVV.

The chain uses TRBV13 and TRBJ2-7; 10 nucleotides agree with TRBD1. The CDR3 sequence is 15 residues long. Germline CDR1 is PRHDT and CDR2 is FYEKMQ (reference sequence). Unmatched junction bases numbered 6, after V lost 5 bases and J lost 2 bases. The CDR3: CASSRTGGLPYEQYF. As DNA, the CDR3 is TGTGCCAGCAGCCGGACAGGGGGACTACCCTACGAGCAGTACTTC.

This clonotype was counted between two and nine times. The V call is TRBV15, the J call TRBJ1-2, with TRBD1 matching over 7 bases. The CDR3 is 14 amino acids. V lost 4 bases to trimming and J lost 2 bases; unmatched junction nucleotides: 4. The germline gives CDR1 LNHNV, CDR2 YYDKDF (reference sequence). Written as DNA, the CDR3 is TGTGCCACCAGCACAGGACAGGTCAACTATGGCTACACCTTC. Amino acids: CATSTGQVNYGYTF. Variable domain in full (rest from reference TRBV15 and TRBJ1-2): DAMVIQNPRYQVTQFGKPVTLSCSQTLNHNVMYWYQQKSSQAPKLLFHYYDKDFNNEADTPDNFQSRRPNTSFCFLDIRSPGLGDTAMYLCATSTGQVNYGYTFGSGTRLTVV.

Worth noting for this clonotype: The junction and the germline gene differ at one end; a read error may be behind it. The V gene is TRBV29-1, the J gene TRBJ2-7, with D possibly matching TRBD1 (5 bases). This CDR3 is 13 amino acids long. The germline V gene has CDR1 SQVTM and CDR2 ANQGSEA. CDR3 in amino acids: CSVEVQGTYGQYF. CDR3 coding DNA: TGCAGCGTTGAGGTTCAGGGCACCTACGGGCAGTACTTC.